This T cell receptor (beta chain) was identified during a study of identifying expanded T cells in peripheral blood. Profiled with immunoSEQ multiplex PCR; TCRdb holds only in-frame clones, not every one. The repertoire holds some 99,000 clones, with roughly nine tenths as singletons. Trimming took 4 bases from V and 5 from J; bases not matched to a gene: 5. The CDR3 has 14 residues. CDR1 is MNHEY and CDR2 is SVGAGI in the germline V gene. The sequencing input was blood. V and J are TRBV6-5 and TRBJ2-7; TRBD1 matches at 10 bases. This clonotype was sampled from a person between 18 and 75 years old in good health. CDR3 DNA: TGTGCCAGCAGTTGGGGGGACAGGGGTAACGAGCAGTACTTC. Translation: CASSWGDRGNEQYF.